Each of the 18 T cell receptor beta chains below was sequenced from the same sample in a study of cytomegalovirus exposure and HLA in healthy donors. Assay: immunoSEQ multiplex PCR; the TCRdb copy retains only in-frame clones and omits some. The data show roughly 56,000 clones, roughly 94% seen once. The sample comprised PBMCs. Every receptor here comes from a man in his late teens or twenties in good health and CMV-seronegative.

The rearrangement links TRBV6-6 to TRBJ2-2; no definite D call. V was shortened by 10 bases and J by 6 bases, with 9 bases between the two germline ends. This CDR3 spans 11 amino acids. Germline-derived CDR1 and CDR2 are MNHNY and SVGAGI (reference sequence). Here the CDR3 reads CATGSAGELFF. The CDR3 DNA sequence: TGTGCCACGGGTTCGGCCGGGGAGCTGTTTTTT.

The rearrangement uses TRBV28 and TRBJ2-7; D unresolved. The germline V gene encodes CDR1 MDHEN and CDR2 SYDVKM. Trimming left V 4 bases short and J 2 bases short, with 9 bases between. This CDR3 is built from 13 residues. The CDR3 spells CASSYRGTYEQYF. The DNA for the CDR3 is TGTGCCAGCAGTTACCGAGGAACCTACGAGCAGTACTTC.

Only one count was recorded for this clone. The chain links TRBV28 to TRBJ1-1, with D unclear. Germline loops: CDR1 MDHEN, CDR2 SYDVKM. The CDR3 is made up of 14 amino acids. The V and J ends lost 7 bases and 1 base respectively, with 13 bases between them. CDR3 in amino acids: CASNAYGKNTEAFF. CDR3 bases: TGTGCCAGCAATGCATACGGGAAGAACACTGAAGCTTTCTTT.

The rearrangement joins TRBV15 to TRBJ2-1, with 10 bases fitting TRBD2. Germline-derived CDR1 and CDR2 are LNHNV and YYDKDF (reference sequence). With 1 base clipped from V and 1 base from J, the junction kept 13 bases outside the gene matches. CDR3 size: 20 residues. The CDR3 reads CATSRGASGSKSKSYNEQFF. In DNA, the CDR3 is TGTGCCACCAGCAGAGGGGCTAGCGGGAGCAAGAGTAAATCCTACAATGAGCAGTTCTTC. The entire variable domain, with the rest obtained from reference TRBV15 and TRBJ2-1, is as follows: DAMVIQNPRYQVTQFGKPVTLSCSQTLNHNVMYWYQQKSSQAPKLLFHYYDKDFNNEADTPDNFQSRRPNTSFCFLDIRSPGLGDTAMYLCATSRGASGSKSKSYNEQFFGPGTRLTVL.

V gene TRBV30 combines with J gene TRBJ2-3, with 12 nucleotides matching TRBD2. With 2 bases clipped from V and 2 bases from J, the junction kept 8 bases outside the gene matches. There are 17 residues in the CDR3. Germline values: CDR1 GTSNPN, CDR2 SVGIG (reference sequence). In DNA, the CDR3 is TGTGCCTGGAGTTTCTTCCGGACTAGCGGGACCACAGATACGCAGTATTTT. Translation: CAWSFFRTSGTTDTQYF.

A word on this clone: Additional DNA sequences in this sample encode the identical CDR3. The chain combines TRBV20-1 with TRBJ2-1; D is undetermined. V was cut by 3 bases and J by 6 bases, with 3 bases left in between. In germline, CDR1 is DFQATT, CDR2 SNEGSKA (reference sequence). This CDR3 is 10 amino acids long. The CDR3 region is CSASSNEQFF. As DNA, the CDR3 is TGCAGTGCTAGCTCCAATGAGCAGTTCTTC.

CDR3 sequence: CASSLSSPSGIMYEQYF. The DNA of the CDR3 is TGTGCCAGCAGTTTATCTTCCCCTAGCGGGATTATGTACGAGCAGTACTTC. The rearrangement links TRBV27 to TRBJ2-7; 9 bases line up with TRBD2. The CDR3 length is 17 residues. Germline CDR1 and CDR2: MNHEY and SMNVEV (reference sequence). The J segment lost 4 bases and the V segment lost 0 bases, leaving 10 bases of the junction unmatched.

This clone is a singleton in its sample. J is TRBJ1-5 and V is TRBV5-4; possibly TRBD1 for D (5 bases). Trimming removed 0 bases at V and 7 bases at J, with 11 bases between. The CDR3 runs 14 residues. Germline-derived CDR1 and CDR2 are SGHNT and YYREEE (reference sequence). The CDR3 sequence: CASSLAGFGQPQHF. The DNA for the CDR3 is TGTGCCAGCAGCTTGGCAGGGTTCGGCCAGCCCCAGCATTTT.

This CDR3 is CASSEVPGEREEQYF. In DNA form, the CDR3 reads TGCGCCAGCAGTGAGGTTCCAGGCGAAAGGGAGGAGCAGTACTTC. V and J are TRBV10-1 and TRBJ2-7; D perhaps matches TRBD2 (5 bases). The CDR3 consists of 15 residues. Germline CDR1 WNHNN, CDR2 SYGVQD (reference sequence). Trimming took off 2 bases at V and 7 bases at J, with 18 bases between the two ends.

V is TRBV18 and J is TRBJ2-1, with 9 bases aligning to TRBD2. Trimming took 6 bases from V and 10 from J; bases not matched to a gene: 7. The CDR3 loop spans 13 amino acids. CDR1 KGHSH and CDR2 LQKENI come from the germline V gene. The CDR3 DNA follows: TGTGCCAGCTCGGCTAGCGGGGATTCCGAGCAGTTCTTC. Translation: CASSASGDSEQFF.

This chain joins TRBV28 and TRBJ2-7; tentatively, D is TRBD1 (7 bases). CDR3 length: 16 residues. Trimming took off 5 bases at V and 3 bases at J, with 20 bases between the two ends. Germline assignment: CDR1 MDHEN and CDR2 SYDVKM. Here the CDR3 reads CASSVAGGPPFYEQYF. Here the CDR3 DNA reads TGTGCCAGCAGTGTCGCAGGGGGGCCCCCGTTCTACGAGCAGTACTTC.

The chain uses TRBV27 and TRBJ2-7; 15 positions match TRBD2. J was trimmed by 4 bases and V by 5 bases; bases with no gene match: 3. The CDR3 is 15 residues long. Germline CDR1 reads MNHEY; CDR2 reads SMNVEV (reference sequence). Written as DNA, the CDR3 is TGTGCCAGCAGTATAGGGACTAGCGGGAGGTACGAGCAGTACTTC. It translates to CASSIGTSGRYEQYF.

The chain's CDR3 is CASSGGQGYEQYF. In DNA, the CDR3 is TGTGCCAGCAGCGGAGGACAGGGCTACGAGCAGTACTTC. The chain carries TRBV5-4 and TRBJ2-7, with 8 bases fitting TRBD1. The ends lost 4 bases at V and 3 bases at J; junction bases unmatched: 3. The CDR3 is 13 residues long. CDR1 and CDR2 from the germline V gene are SGHNT and YYREEE (reference sequence).

DNA for the CDR3: TGTGCCAGTAGTCTTGCCGGGACTAGTTACAATGAGCAGTTCTTC. Amino acids: CASSLAGTSYNEQFF. J is TRBJ2-1 and V is TRBV19; 8 bases map to TRBD2. Unmatched junction bases numbered 7, after V lost 5 bases and J lost 4 bases. Germline V gives CDR1 LNHDA, CDR2 SQIVND (reference sequence). The CDR3 runs to 15 residues.

The rearrangement uses TRBV19 and TRBJ2-1; 10 nucleotides line up with TRBD2. This CDR3 region has 15 residues. The V gene end was trimmed by 5 bases and the J gene end by 5 bases; junction bases not matched to a gene: 6. Germline V gene lookup returns CDR1 LNHDA and CDR2 SQIVND (reference sequence). As DNA, the CDR3 is TGTGCCAGTAGTCAGCGGGAGGGGGTCAACAATGAGCAGTTCTTC. Its translation: CASSQREGVNNEQFF. Combining the CDR3 with reference TRBV19 and TRBJ2-1 gives the whole variable domain DGGITQSPKYLFRKEGQNVTLSCEQNLNHDAMYWYRQDPGQGLRLIYYSQIVNDFQKGDIAEGYSVSREKKESFPLTVTSAQKNPTAFYLCASSQREGVNNEQFFGPGTRLTVL.

The rearrangement links TRBV28 to TRBJ1-3, with 8 bases aligning to TRBD1. Unmatched junction bases numbered 7, after V lost 6 bases and J lost 9 bases. CDR1 is MDHEN, CDR2 SYDVKM, per germline. This CDR3 comprises 13 residues. The CDR3: CASSAGTGVTIYF. The CDR3 bases are TGTGCCAGCAGCGCCGGGACAGGCGTCACCATATATTTT.

This clone was counted once. This chain joins TRBV28 and TRBJ1-2, with TRBD1 matching over 8 bases. CDR1 is MDHEN and CDR2 is SYDVKM in the germline V gene. CDR3 length equals 12 residues. V trimming: 8 bases; J trimming: 9 bases; junction bases outside the gene matches: 8. The chain's CDR3 is CASLGTGLSYTF. CDR3 DNA: TGTGCCAGCCTGGGGACAGGTTTAAGCTACACCTTC.

V and J are TRBV6-5 and TRBJ2-3; 7 positions match TRBD2. CDR1 and CDR2 (germline): MNHEY, SVGAGI. The CDR3 is 16 amino acids. After removal of 0 bases from V and 2 bases from J, the junction contained 5 bases not matched to a gene. CDR3 amino acids: CASSYSSSGITDTQYF. CDR3 sequence (DNA): TGTGCCAGCAGTTACTCGTCTAGCGGAATCACAGATACGCAGTATTTT.